This TCR beta chain was recovered during a study of a mutant IDH1 vaccine in newly diagnosed glioma. CDR1 is SGHNT and CDR2 is YYREEE in the germline V gene (reference sequence). V was shortened by 2 bases and J by 4 bases, with 13 bases between the two germline ends. CDR3 length: 14 residues. Only in-frame clones appear in the TCRdb table, and some are missing; sequencing was by immunoSEQ multiplex PCR. The sample holds around 53,000 clones; around 90% are singletons and the top ten take more than 2%. The time point was: week 11, during vaccination. Doses of 300 ug of mutant IDH1 20-mer peptide were given with topical imiquimod. Donors had new WHO grade 3 or 4 IDH1-mutant, ATRX-lost astrocytomas. In the case of this clone: The target antigen is unknown.

The sample here was PBMCs, taken from a glioma patient whose treatment included an IDH1 peptide vaccine. This receptor was taken from a man aged 50 or older with glioma. The V and J genes are TRBV5-4 and TRBJ2-7; D is perhaps TRBD1 or TRBD2 (5 bases each). The CDR3, as DNA: TGTGCCAGCAGCTTAGAGGGTGGGGGATACGAGCAGTACTTC. It encodes CASSLEGGGYEQYF.